A selection of T cell receptor beta chains follows, all from one sample in a study of T cell repertoires in cytomegalovirus infection. Which antigens these TCRs recognize remains unknown. TCRdb called the reads again in MiXCR, with one record for every CDR3 protein. The repertoire has approximately 910,000 distinct CDR3 sequences, under 40% of them found once; the top ten carry over 10%. This specimen was cultured CD8+ T cells from PBMCs, taken from culture after CMV antigen stimulation. These receptors all come from a human donor in good health (CMV status not recorded). Some clones in this sample may be carry-over from other donors' samples. CDR3s include the opening cysteine and the closing phenylalanine or tryptophan. D genes are given only for firm matches. Not all rows give a size; the values are once, few, many and, for expanded clones, a class.

j_call: TRBJ1-5
v_call: TRBV7-2
clone_size: .
d_call: TRBD1
cdr3_nt: TGTGCCAGCAGCGACAGGGTAGGATATAGCAATCAGTCCCAGCATTTT
cdr3_aa: CASSDRVGYSNQSQHF

j_call: TRBJ2-7
v_call: TRBV10-3
clone_size: few
d_call: TRBD1
cdr3_nt: TGTGCCATCAGTGAGTCGACTCGGGACAGGCCCTACGAGCAGTACTTC
cdr3_aa: CAISESTRDRPYEQYF

j_call: TRBJ2-1
v_call: TRBV14
clone_size: .
d_call: .
cdr3_nt: TGTGCCAGCAGCCAATTTGCGGGGAATGAGCAGTTCTTC
cdr3_aa: CASSQFAGNEQFF

j_call: TRBJ1-3
v_call: TRBV7-2
clone_size: .
d_call: .
cdr3_nt: TGTGCCAGCAGCTTATATACCGCAGTACGTGCGGGGGACACCATATATTTT
cdr3_aa: CASSLYTAVRAGDTIYF

j_call: TRBJ2-1
v_call: TRBV12-3/TRBV12-4
clone_size: .
d_call: .
cdr3_nt: TGTGCCAGCAGTTTACCCCTGACTGGTGAGCAGTTCTTC
cdr3_aa: CASSLPLTGEQFF

j_call: TRBJ2-2
v_call: TRBV19
clone_size: .
d_call: .
cdr3_nt: TGTGCCAGTAGTGGGACAGAAAGCGGGGAGCAGTTTTTT
cdr3_aa: CASSGTESGEQFF

j_call: TRBJ2-1
v_call: TRBV12-5
clone_size: few
d_call: .
cdr3_nt: TGTGCTAGTGCCACCCCCGGGGCCAATAGCGATGAGCAGTTCTTC
cdr3_aa: CASATPGANSDEQFF

j_call: TRBJ1-5
v_call: TRBV15
clone_size: .
d_call: .
cdr3_nt: TGTGCCACCAGCAGAGATAGGGCCGCCTATCAGCCCCAGCATTTT
cdr3_aa: CATSRDRAAYQPQHF

j_call: TRBJ1-1
v_call: TRBV5-1
clone_size: .
d_call: TRBD1
cdr3_nt: TGCGCCAGCGGTGGGACAGCCTCCAACACTGAAGCTTTCTTT
cdr3_aa: CASGGTASNTEAFF

j_call: TRBJ1-1
v_call: TRBV6-5
clone_size: few
d_call: .
cdr3_nt: TGTGCCAGCAGTAGATCGGTTACTGAAGCTTTCTTT
cdr3_aa: CASSRSVTEAFF

j_call: TRBJ1-1
v_call: TRBV5-4
clone_size: .
d_call: .
cdr3_nt: TGTGCCAGCAGCACCGGTATCACTGAAGCTTTCTTT
cdr3_aa: CASSTGITEAFF

j_call: TRBJ1-2
v_call: TRBV4-2
clone_size: .
d_call: .
cdr3_nt: TGTGCCAGCAGCCAAGGAGTGGCAGTTGGCTACACCTTC
cdr3_aa: CASSQGVAVGYTF

j_call: TRBJ2-3
v_call: TRBV7-9
clone_size: many
d_call: .
cdr3_nt: TGTGCCAGCAGCTTCGGACAGCTCACAGATACGCAGTATTTT
cdr3_aa: CASSFGQLTDTQYF

j_call: TRBJ2-3
v_call: TRBV11-2
clone_size: .
d_call: .
cdr3_nt: TGTGCCAGCAGCTTACGGGGCCTCGGGACCACAGATACGCAGTATTTT
cdr3_aa: CASSLRGLGTTDTQYF

j_call: TRBJ1-3
v_call: TRBV7-9
clone_size: .
d_call: .
cdr3_nt: TGTGCCAGCATCAACGGACTCCGGGCTTCTGGAAACACCATATATTTT
cdr3_aa: CASINGLRASGNTIYF

j_call: TRBJ2-7
v_call: TRBV4-1
clone_size: .
d_call: .
cdr3_nt: TGCGCCAGCAGCCAAGTGACCGATCCTGTCTACGAGCAGTACTTC
cdr3_aa: CASSQVTDPVYEQYF

j_call: TRBJ2-1
v_call: TRBV25-1
clone_size: .
d_call: TRBD2
cdr3_nt: TGTGCCAGCAGTGAACGGGCGGGGGGCACGCACAATGAGCAGTTCTTC
cdr3_aa: CASSERAGGTHNEQFF

j_call: TRBJ2-1
v_call: TRBV7-6
clone_size: many
d_call: TRBD2
cdr3_nt: TGTGCCAGCAGCTTAGCGCTAGCGGGGAGCTACAATGAGCAGTTCTTC
cdr3_aa: CASSLALAGSYNEQFF